This TCR beta chain was sequenced for a study of vaccination effects on CD4 cells after COVID-19. This clone was observed once. No antigen is known for it. Antigen-specific CD4+ T cell clonotypes were called by their expansion after viral peptide-pool culture in ViraFEST. At the end of nine to ten days of culture, CD4+ T cells were isolated. BNT162b2 vaccine or mRNA-1273 vaccine was given to participants in two doses. Vaccinated participants had no history of SARS-CoV-2 infection and tested negative for nucleocapsid antibodies. In culture with about 10 IU/ml IL-2 and around 10 ug/ml peptides, PBMC were grown at a few million per well. Each culture had half its medium swapped for IL-2 medium on days 3 and 7. TCRdb keeps only in-frame clones here, not all; method: immunoSEQ multiplex PCR. The sample gives roughly 70,000 clones, around three quarters of which show up once; around 0.94% is in the top ten.

This material consisted of CD4+ T cells from PBMCs cultured with HCoV-OC43 spike peptides, taken after COVID-19 vaccination. As to subset: HCoV-OC43 spike overlapping peptide pool stimulation. The sequence derives from a human donor who received a COVID-19 vaccine.

As DNA, the CDR3 is TGCGCCAGCAGCCAACGCCAGGGTCCCCAAGAGACCCAGTACTTC. Its translation: CASSQRQGPQETQYF. The chain joins TRBV5-1 to TRBJ2-5; the D gene is possibly TRBD1 (5 bases). CDR3 length: 15 amino acids. Trimming shortened V by 4 bases and J by 1 base, and 14 bases separated the two germline ends. Germline CDR1 is SGHRS and CDR2 is YFSETQ.